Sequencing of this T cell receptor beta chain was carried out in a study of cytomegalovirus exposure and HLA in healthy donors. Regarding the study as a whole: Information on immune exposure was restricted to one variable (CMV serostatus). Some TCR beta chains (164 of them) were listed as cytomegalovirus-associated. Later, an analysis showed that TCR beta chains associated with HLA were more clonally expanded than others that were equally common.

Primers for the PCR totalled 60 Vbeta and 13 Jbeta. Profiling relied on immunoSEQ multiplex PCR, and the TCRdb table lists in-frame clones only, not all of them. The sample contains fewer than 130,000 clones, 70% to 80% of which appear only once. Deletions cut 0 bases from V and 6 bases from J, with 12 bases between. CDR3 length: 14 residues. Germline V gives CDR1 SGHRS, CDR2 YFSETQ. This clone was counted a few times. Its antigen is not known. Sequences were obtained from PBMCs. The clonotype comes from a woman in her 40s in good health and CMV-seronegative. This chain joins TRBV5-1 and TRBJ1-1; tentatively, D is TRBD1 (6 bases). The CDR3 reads CASSLEGGSAEAFF. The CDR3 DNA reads TGCGCCAGCAGCTTGGAAGGGGGTTCGGCTGAAGCTTTCTTT.